The present TCR beta chain was sequenced within a study of blood T cell repertoires in COVID-19. In the study overall: Whether acute or convalescent, the COVID-19 samples came from the United States, Italy and Spain. PBMCs, B-cell-depleted T cells, or T cells were the source of the cDNA or gDNA that made up the material.

Counting both end residues, the CDR3 totals 14 amino acids. Germline values: CDR1 MNHNS, CDR2 SASEGT. In the case of this clone: The DNA is left out, because the CDR3 cannot be placed on it with certainty; the CDR3 is given as TCRdb lists it.

As handled by the study authors: Estimated nucleated cell counts came from reference gene primer amplification. Repertoires were generated with immunoSEQ multiplex PCR, while TCRdb's copy carries only in-frame clones and drops some. The V and J calls and the clone size are those of that table, but D and trimming were determined from the DNA. This sample carries under 90,000 clones, 80% of them seen once, and the ten largest clones take 12%. The sequence came from a human donor in a cohort sampled during active COVID-19. Input material: peripheral blood. The chain joins TRBV6-1 to TRBJ1-2; the listed D gene, TRBD1, was not tested against the DNA. This CDR3 is CASSEVGQGAVRTF.